Listed here are 13 T cell receptor beta chains from one sample, sequenced in a study of blood T cells in healthy people across ages. A J-beta primer mix and a sample-barcoded 5' primer were used in a second PCR of about 7 to 11 cycles. TCRdb analysed the 5' RACE reads with MiXCR anew, one entry per CDR3 protein. Among more than 800,000 distinct CDR3 sequences listed, 40% to 45% were seen once. The specimen was blood. These receptors were obtained from a woman aged 60-75 years in good health.

This clonotype was counted once. The chain combines TRBV20-1 with TRBJ2-1, with TRBD2 matching 10 bases. This CDR3 spans 13 amino acids. Germline loops: CDR1 DFQATT, CDR2 SNEGSKA (reference sequence). V lost 3 bases to trimming and J lost 9 bases; unmatched junction nucleotides: 5. The CDR3 nucleotides read TGCAGTGCTAGTCTAGCGGGAGTTGTTGAGCAGTTCTTC. Its protein is CSASLAGVVEQFF.

The chain employs TRBV15 and TRBJ2-3, with 11 nucleotides matching TRBD1. The CDR3 totals 16 residues. Trimming took 1 base from V and 3 from J; bases not matched to a gene: 3. Germline V lookup: CDR1 LNHNV, CDR2 YYDKDF (reference sequence). Here the CDR3 reads CATSRVDRGPTDTQYF. The CDR3 coding sequence is TGTGCCACCAGCAGAGTGGACAGGGGGCCGACAGATACGCAGTATTTT.

The J gene is TRBJ1-5, the V gene TRBV27; D perhaps matches TRBD1 (5 bases). V lost 3 bases, J lost 2 bases, and 11 bases lay in between. This CDR3 comprises 15 residues. CDR1 and CDR2 (germline): MNHEY, SMNVEV (reference sequence). The CDR3 nucleotides are TGTGCCAGCAGTTTGCGGGGCACTGGCAATCAGCCCCAGCATTTT. Translating it yields CASSLRGTGNQPQHF.

This clonotype was counted ten times or more. The rearrangement joins TRBV5-1 to TRBJ2-5, with 8 bases fitting TRBD1. This CDR3 contains 15 residues. Germline trimming cut 5 bases from V and 1 base from J; bases unmatched to any gene: 7. CDR1 is SGHRS and CDR2 is YFSETQ in the germline V gene. CDR3 DNA: TGCGCCAGCAGTTTGACCGGGACAGGCCAAGAGACCCAGTACTTC. This codes for CASSLTGTGQETQYF.

The genes are TRBV6-5 and TRBJ2-5; TRBD2 is a possible D gene (6 bases). The CDR3 consists of 14 residues. Germline CDR1 MNHEY, CDR2 SVGAGI. The germline V and J ends were trimmed by 7 bases and 5 bases, with 17 bases remaining between them. The CDR3 sequence: CASKLGTDEETQYF. CDR3 coding DNA: TGTGCCAGCAAACTAGGGACTGACGAGGAGACCCAGTACTTC.

Written as DNA, the CDR3 is TGTGCCAGTAGTATAGACTCCTCGGACTTCCTGACTTTC. Its translation is CASSIDSSDFLTF. V and J are TRBV19 and TRBJ2-6; D is possibly TRBD2 (5 bases). The V end was cut by 0 bases, the J end by 14 bases, with 11 bases between. The CDR3 contains 13 residues. Looked up from germline, CDR1 is LNHDA and CDR2 is SQIVND (reference sequence).

This sequence joins TRBV28 and TRBJ2-4; 8 nucleotides match TRBD2. The CDR3 loop spans 16 amino acids. The V gene's germline CDR1 is MDHEN and CDR2 SYDVKM. V shed 5 bases and J 5 bases; nucleotides not matched to a gene: 11. The CDR3 spells CASSPPGGTLQNIQYF. Here the CDR3 DNA reads TGTGCCAGCAGTCCCCCGGGAGGGACGCTCCAAAACATTCAGTACTTC.

The chain joins TRBV5-1 to TRBJ2-3; 12 bases fit TRBD2. Per the germline V gene, CDR1 is SGHRS and CDR2 is YFSETQ. V shed 1 base and J 6 bases; nucleotides not matched to a gene: 0. The CDR3 has 14 amino acids. CDR3 DNA sequence: TGCGCCAGCAGCTTGACTAGCGGGGGGGATACGCAGTATTTT. Residues: CASSLTSGGDTQYF.

The rearrangement links TRBV20-1 to TRBJ2-3; 10 positions agree with TRBD1. The V segment lost 4 bases and the J segment 6 bases; nucleotides outside the gene matches: 10. The germline gives CDR1 DFQATT, CDR2 SNEGSKA (reference sequence). The CDR3 contains 15 residues. CDR3 bases: TGCAGTGCTAAAACCGGGACAGGGGTTTCCGATACGCAGTATTTT. It yields the protein CSAKTGTGVSDTQYF.

The genes are TRBV12-3 or TRBV12-4 and TRBJ2-7; 7 bases fit TRBD2. This CDR3 comprises 14 residues. The V segment lost 2 bases and the J segment 5 bases; nucleotides outside the gene matches: 6. Written as DNA, the CDR3 is TGTGCCAGCAGTTTACTCGGCGGGAGAGACGAGCAGTACTTC. Encoded protein: CASSLLGGRDEQYF.

A few counts support this clonotype. The V and J genes are TRBV29-1 and TRBJ2-3, with unresolved D. Germline V lookup: CDR1 SQVTM, CDR2 ANQGSEA. This CDR3 comprises 11 residues. V was trimmed by 4 bases and J by 6 bases, leaving 8 bases between them. Written as DNA, the CDR3 is TGCAGCGTTGGAGGTAGCGATACGCAGTATTTT. Protein sequence: CSVGGSDTQYF.

The rearrangement links TRBV24-1 to TRBJ2-3; no firm D call. Deletions cut 3 bases from V and 5 bases from J, with 20 bases between. This CDR3 is 17 amino acids long. CDR1 KGHDR and CDR2 SFDVKD come from the germline V gene. The DNA of the CDR3 is TGTGCCACCAGTGATCCCGTTGGCGGAGTCCACCTAGATACGCAGTATTTT. Its translation is CATSDPVGGVHLDTQYF.

This clonotype is a singleton in its sample. V and J are TRBV7-7 and TRBJ2-5; unclear D gene. V shed 1 base and J shed 5 bases, with 11 bases lying between them. There are 14 residues in the CDR3. CDR1 and CDR2 (germline): SSHAT, FNYEAQ (reference sequence). DNA for the CDR3: TGTGCCAGCAGCTTAGATACGGTCGGTGAGACCCAGTACTTC. It encodes CASSLDTVGETQYF.